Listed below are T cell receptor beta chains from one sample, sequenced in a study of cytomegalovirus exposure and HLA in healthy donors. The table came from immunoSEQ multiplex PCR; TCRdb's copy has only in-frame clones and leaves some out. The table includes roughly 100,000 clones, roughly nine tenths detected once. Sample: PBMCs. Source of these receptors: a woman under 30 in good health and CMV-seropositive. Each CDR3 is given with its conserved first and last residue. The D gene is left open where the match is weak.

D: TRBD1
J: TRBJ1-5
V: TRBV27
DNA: TGTGCCAGCAGTTTATCCGCAGGGGGCAAAAGACAGCCCCAGCATTTT
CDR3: CASSLSAGGKRQPQHF

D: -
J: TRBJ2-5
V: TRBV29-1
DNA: TGCAGCGTCTCACAGGGTGGGGAGACCCAGTACTTC
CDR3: CSVSQGGETQYF

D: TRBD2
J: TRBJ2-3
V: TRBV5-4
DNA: TGTGCCAGCAGCTTGGGAGGTAGCGGGGGGCTCAACACAGATACGCAGTATTTT
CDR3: CASSLGGSGGLNTDTQYF

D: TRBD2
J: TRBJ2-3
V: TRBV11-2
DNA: TGTGCCAGCAGCTTGGACCCTGGACTAGCGGGGACCACCACAGATACGCAGTATTTT
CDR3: CASSLDPGLAGTTTDTQYF

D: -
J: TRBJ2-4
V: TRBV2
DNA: TGTGCCAGCAGTGAAGCTCAGAGGGCATTTAGGGAGAAAAACATTCAGTACTTC
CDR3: CASSEAQRAFREKNIQYF

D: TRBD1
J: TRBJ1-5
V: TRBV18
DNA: TGTGCCAGCTCGACAGGGACGGATCAGCCCCAGCATTTT
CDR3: CASSTGTDQPQHF

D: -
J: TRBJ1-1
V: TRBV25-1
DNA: TGTGCCAGCAGTGGAAACAGAGGTATGGGGGGATTGAACACTGAAGCTTTCTTT
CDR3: CASSGNRGMGGLNTEAFF

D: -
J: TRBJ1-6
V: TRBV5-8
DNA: TGTGCCAGTTCAAACGGGACACGACGAACTTTTCATTCACCCCTCCACTTT
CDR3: CASSNGTRRTFHSPLHF

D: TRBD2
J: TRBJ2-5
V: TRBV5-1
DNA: TGCGCCAGCAGCTTGCTTAGCGGGGGCCTACAAGAGACCCAGTACTTC
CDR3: CASSLLSGGLQETQYF

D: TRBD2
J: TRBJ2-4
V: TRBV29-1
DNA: TGCAGTGCCCTCTCGGGGGGAAACATTCAGTACTTC
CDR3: CSALSGGNIQYF

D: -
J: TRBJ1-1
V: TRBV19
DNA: TGTGCCAGTAGTGTCGGTATGAACACTGAAGCTTTCTTT
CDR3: CASSVGMNTEAFF

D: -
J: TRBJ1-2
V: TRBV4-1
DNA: TGCGCCAGCAGCGGGCGGGTGGATGGCTACACCTTC
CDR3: CASSGRVDGYTF

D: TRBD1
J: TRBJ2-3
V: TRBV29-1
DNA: TGCAGCGTTAGGACAGGGGAAGCAGATACGCAGTATTTT
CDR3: CSVRTGEADTQYF

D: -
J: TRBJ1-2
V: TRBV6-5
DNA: TGTGCCAGCAGTTACGCCATGGGGCTATATGGCTACACCTTC
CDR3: CASSYAMGLYGYTF

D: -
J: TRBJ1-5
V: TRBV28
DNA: TGTGCCAGCAGAAATACAGGGACCAATCAGCCCCAGCATTTT
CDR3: CASRNTGTNQPQHF

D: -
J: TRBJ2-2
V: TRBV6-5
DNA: TGTGCCAGCACCCCAGGTCTAGCGACGACCGGGGAGCTGTTTTTT
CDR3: CASTPGLATTGELFF